This TCR beta chain was recovered during a study of T cell repertoires in cytomegalovirus infection. The wider study: Well-studied HLA-B-restricted epitopes and recently identified HLA-C-restricted epitopes of CMV were both used in the study. Indications of both CMV infection and matching HLA type were provided by public TCR beta signatures. The study, taken as a whole, reports: Within the response measured ex vivo, HLA-C-restricted CMV-specific TCR beta clonotypes were dominant. Pooled public TCR beta family frequency picked out CMV carriers with the relevant HLA.

This clonotype was recorded once. Its specificity is unknown. MiXCR, applied by TCRdb to the reads, yields one record per CDR3 protein. The table has roughly 730,000 distinct CDR3 sequences, 30% to 35% seen once. The sequence came from a human donor in good health (CMV status not recorded). Some clones in this sample may be carry-over from other donors' samples. The sample in question was cultured PBMCs, obtained from culture after CMV antigen stimulation.

For the CDR3, the DNA is TGCAGTGCACAACCAGGGATGGAGACCCAGTACTTC. It yields the protein CSAQPGMETQYF. The chain joins TRBV20-1 to TRBJ2-5, with a possible D match to TRBD1 (5 bases). Trimming took 6 bases from V and 5 from J, leaving 13 bases between them. The CDR3 is made up of 12 amino acids. Germline V gene sequence: CDR1 DFQATT, CDR2 SNEGSKA (reference sequence).